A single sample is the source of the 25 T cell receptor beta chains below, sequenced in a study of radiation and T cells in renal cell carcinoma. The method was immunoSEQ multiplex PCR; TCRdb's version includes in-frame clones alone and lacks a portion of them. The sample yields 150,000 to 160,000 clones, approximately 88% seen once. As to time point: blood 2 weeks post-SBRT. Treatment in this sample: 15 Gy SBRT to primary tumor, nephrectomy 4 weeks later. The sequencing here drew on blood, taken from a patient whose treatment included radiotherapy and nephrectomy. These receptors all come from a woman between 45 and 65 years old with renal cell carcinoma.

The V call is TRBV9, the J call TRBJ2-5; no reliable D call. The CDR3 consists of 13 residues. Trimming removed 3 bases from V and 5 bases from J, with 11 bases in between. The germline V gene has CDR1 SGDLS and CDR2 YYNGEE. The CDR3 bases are TGTGCCAGCAGCGCTGGGCTATCTGAGACCCAGTACTTC. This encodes CASSAGLSETQYF.

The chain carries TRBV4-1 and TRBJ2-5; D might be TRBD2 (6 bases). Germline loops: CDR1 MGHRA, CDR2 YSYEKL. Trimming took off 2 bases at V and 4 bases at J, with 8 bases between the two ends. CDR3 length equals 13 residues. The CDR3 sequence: CASSQWRGETQYF. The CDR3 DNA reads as TGCGCCAGCAGCCAATGGAGGGGAGAGACCCAGTACTTC.

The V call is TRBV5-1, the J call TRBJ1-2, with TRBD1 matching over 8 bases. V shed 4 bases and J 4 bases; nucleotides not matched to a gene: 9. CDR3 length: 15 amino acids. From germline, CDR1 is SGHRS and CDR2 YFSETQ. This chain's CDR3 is CASSETTGDGYGYTF. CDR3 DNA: TGCGCCAGCAGCGAAACGACAGGGGACGGCTATGGCTACACCTTC.

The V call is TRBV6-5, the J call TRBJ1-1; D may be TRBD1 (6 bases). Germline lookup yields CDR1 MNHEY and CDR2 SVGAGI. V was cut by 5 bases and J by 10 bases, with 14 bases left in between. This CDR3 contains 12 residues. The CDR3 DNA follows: TGTGCCAGCAGTAACCCCGGGACACCAGCTTTCTTT. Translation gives CASSNPGTPAFF.

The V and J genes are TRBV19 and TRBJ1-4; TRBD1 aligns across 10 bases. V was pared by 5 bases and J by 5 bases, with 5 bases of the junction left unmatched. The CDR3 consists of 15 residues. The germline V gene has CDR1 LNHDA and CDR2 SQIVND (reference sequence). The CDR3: CASSETGGENEKLFF. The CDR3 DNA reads TGTGCCAGTAGTGAGACAGGGGGCGAAAATGAAAAACTGTTTTTT.

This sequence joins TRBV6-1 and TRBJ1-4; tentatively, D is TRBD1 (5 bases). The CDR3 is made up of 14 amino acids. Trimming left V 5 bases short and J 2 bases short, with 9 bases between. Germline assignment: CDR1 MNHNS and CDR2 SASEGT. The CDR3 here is CASSIGHTNEKLFF. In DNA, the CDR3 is TGTGCCAGCAGTATAGGACATACTAATGAAAAACTGTTTTTT.

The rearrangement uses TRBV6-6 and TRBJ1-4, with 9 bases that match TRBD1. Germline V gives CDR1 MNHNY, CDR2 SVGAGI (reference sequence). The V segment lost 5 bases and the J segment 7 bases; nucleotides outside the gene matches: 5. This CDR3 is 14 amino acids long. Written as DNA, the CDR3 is TGTGCCAGCAGTGGTGGGGACAGGGTTGAAAAACTGTTTTTT. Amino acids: CASSGGDRVEKLFF.

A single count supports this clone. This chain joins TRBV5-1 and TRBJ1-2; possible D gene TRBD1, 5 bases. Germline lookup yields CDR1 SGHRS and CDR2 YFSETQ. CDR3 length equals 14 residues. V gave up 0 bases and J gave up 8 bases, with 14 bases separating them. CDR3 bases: TGCGCCAGCAGCTTGGAAGTGGGCGAGGGGGGCTACACCTTC. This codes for CASSLEVGEGGYTF.

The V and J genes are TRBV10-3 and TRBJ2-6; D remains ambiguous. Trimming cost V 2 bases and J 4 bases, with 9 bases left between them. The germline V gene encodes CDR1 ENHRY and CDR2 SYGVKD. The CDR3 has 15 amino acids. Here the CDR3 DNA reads TGTGCCATCAGTGAGAGGGTGGAAGGGGCCAACGTCCTGACTTTC. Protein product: CAISERVEGANVLTF.

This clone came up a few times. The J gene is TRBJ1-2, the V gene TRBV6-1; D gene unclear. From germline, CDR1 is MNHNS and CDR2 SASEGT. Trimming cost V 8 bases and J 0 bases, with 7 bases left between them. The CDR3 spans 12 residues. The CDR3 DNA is TGTGCCAGCCTCCCTCCTAACTATGGCTACACCTTC. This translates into CASLPPNYGYTF.

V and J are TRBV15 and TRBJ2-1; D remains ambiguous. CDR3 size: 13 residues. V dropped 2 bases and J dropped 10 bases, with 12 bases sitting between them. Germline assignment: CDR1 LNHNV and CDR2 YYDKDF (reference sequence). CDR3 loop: CATSRQSRPEQFF. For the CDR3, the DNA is TGTGCCACCAGCAGACAATCCAGGCCGGAGCAGTTCTTC.

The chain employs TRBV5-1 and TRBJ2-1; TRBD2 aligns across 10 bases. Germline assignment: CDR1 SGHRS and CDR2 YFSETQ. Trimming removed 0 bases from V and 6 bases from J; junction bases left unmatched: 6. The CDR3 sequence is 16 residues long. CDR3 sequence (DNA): TGCGCCAGCAGCTTGGAGGCTAGCGGGGGCCCCAATGAGCAGTTCTTC. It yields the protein CASSLEASGGPNEQFF.

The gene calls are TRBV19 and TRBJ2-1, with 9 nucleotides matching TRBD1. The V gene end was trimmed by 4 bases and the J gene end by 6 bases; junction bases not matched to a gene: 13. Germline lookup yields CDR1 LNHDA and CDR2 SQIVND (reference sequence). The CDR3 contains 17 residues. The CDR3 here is CASSTTDRGLIINEQFF. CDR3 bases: TGTGCCAGTAGTACTACCGACAGGGGGTTAATAATCAATGAGCAGTTCTTC.

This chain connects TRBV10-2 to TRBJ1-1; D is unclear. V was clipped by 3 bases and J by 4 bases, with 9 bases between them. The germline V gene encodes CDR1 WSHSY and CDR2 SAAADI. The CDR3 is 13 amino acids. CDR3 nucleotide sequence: TGCGCCAGCAGTGATTCAGGAATCACTGAAGCTTTCTTT. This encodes CASSDSGITEAFF.

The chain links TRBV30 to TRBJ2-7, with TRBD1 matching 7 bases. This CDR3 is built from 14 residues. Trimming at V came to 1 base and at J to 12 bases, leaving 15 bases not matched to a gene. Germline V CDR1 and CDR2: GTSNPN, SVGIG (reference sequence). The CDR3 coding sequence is TGTGCCTGGAGTGCCAACGCGATGCTGACAGGGCGGTACTTC. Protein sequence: CAWSANAMLTGRYF.

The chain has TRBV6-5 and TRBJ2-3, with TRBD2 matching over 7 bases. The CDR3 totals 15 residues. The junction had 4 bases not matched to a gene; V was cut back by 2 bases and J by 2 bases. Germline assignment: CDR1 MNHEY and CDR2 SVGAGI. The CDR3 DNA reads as TGTGCCAGCAGTTACCAGCGGGGCGCCACAGATACGCAGTATTTT. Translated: CASSYQRGATDTQYF.

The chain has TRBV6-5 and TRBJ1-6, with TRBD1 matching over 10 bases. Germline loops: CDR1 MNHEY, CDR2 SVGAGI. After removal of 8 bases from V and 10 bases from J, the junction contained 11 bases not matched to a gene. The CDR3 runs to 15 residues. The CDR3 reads CASQYTGTGASPLHF. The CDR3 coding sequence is TGTGCCAGCCAGTATACCGGGACAGGGGCCTCACCCCTCCACTTT.

The CDR3 DNA reads TGTGCCAGCAGCTCGGAGGGAGGGACGTCTACCTCTTGGGGCTACACCTTC. Protein: CASSSEGGTSTSWGYTF. The V gene is TRBV7-2, the J gene TRBJ1-2; TRBD1 is a possible D gene (5 bases). Trimming shortened V by 4 bases and J by 8 bases, and 26 bases separated the two germline ends. The CDR3 loop spans 17 amino acids. Germline V lookup: CDR1 SGHTA, CDR2 FQGNSA.

The CDR3 nucleotides read TGTGCCAGCAGTTTATACCCGGGACAGGGATGGACTTTGGGCACTGAAGCTTTCTTT. Translation gives CASSLYPGQGWTLGTEAFF. This chain links TRBV28 with TRBJ1-1; 9 positions agree with TRBD1. With V trimmed by 1 base and J by 4 bases, 16 bases remained unmatched. Germline values: CDR1 MDHEN, CDR2 SYDVKM. This CDR3 is built from 19 residues.

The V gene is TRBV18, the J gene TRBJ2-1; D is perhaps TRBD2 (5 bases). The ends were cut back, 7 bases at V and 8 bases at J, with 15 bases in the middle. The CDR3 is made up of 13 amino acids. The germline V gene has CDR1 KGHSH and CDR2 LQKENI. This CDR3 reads CASCRGSNDEQFF. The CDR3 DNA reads TGTGCCAGCTGCCGAGGGAGTAACGATGAGCAGTTCTTC. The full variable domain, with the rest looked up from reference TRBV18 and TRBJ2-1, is NAGVMQNPRHLVRRRGQEARLRCSPMKGHSHVYWYRQLPEEGLKFMVYLQKENIIDESGMPKERFSAEFPKEGPSILRIQQVVRGDSAAYFCASCRGSNDEQFFGPGTRLTVL.

The CDR3: CASSAGNRADTEAFF. DNA of the CDR3: TGTGCCAGCAGCGCCGGTAACAGGGCTGACACTGAAGCTTTCTTT. The chain employs TRBV9 and TRBJ1-1; weak D call: TRBD1 (6 bases). V lost 3 bases and J 3 bases, leaving 15 bases between the germline ends. Germline V lookup: CDR1 SGDLS, CDR2 YYNGEE. The CDR3 sequence is 15 residues long.

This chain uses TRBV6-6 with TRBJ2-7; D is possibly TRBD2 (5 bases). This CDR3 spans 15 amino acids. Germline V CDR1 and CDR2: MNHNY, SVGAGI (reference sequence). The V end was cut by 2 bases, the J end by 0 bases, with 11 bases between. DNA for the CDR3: TGTGCCAGCAGTTACAAGAGCGGAAGCTCCTACGAGCAGTACTTC. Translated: CASSYKSGSSYEQYF.

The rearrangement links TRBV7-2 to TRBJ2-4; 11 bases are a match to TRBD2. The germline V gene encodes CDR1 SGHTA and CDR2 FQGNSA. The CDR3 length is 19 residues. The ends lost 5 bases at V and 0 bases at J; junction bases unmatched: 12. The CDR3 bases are TGTGCCAGCAGCACCGGTACTAGCGGGGGCCTCCTAGCCAAAAACATTCAGTACTTC. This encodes CASSTGTSGGLLAKNIQYF.

CDR3 in amino acids: CASSDPGTIVGELFF. CDR3 nucleotides: TGTGCCAGCAGTGACCCCGGGACAATTGTGGGGGAGCTGTTTTTT. The chain carries TRBV6-1 and TRBJ2-2, with D tentatively TRBD1 (6 bases). The CDR3 is made up of 15 amino acids. CDR1 and CDR2 from the germline V gene are MNHNS and SASEGT. Trimming removed 3 bases at V and 8 bases at J, with 16 bases between.

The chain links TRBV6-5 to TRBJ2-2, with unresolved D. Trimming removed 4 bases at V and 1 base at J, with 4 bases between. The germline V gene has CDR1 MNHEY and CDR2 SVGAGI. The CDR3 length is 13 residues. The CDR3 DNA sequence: TGTGCCAGCAGTTTCAGGAACACCGGGGAGCTGTTTTTT. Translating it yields CASSFRNTGELFF.